This TCR beta chain was obtained from a study of CD8 T cells in Susac syndrome. Study context: Intravenous immunoglobulin alone or corticosteroids were being given to patients with Susac syndrome at blood draw, unless they were therapy-naive.

The RNA, about 0.5 to 1 ug, was put through reverse transcription using random hexamers. MiXCR, applied by TCRdb to the immunoSEQ multiplex PCR reads, yields one record per CDR3 protein. The table has more than 65,000 distinct CDR3 sequences, approximately 95% seen once. Notes on the study in general: Susac CD8+ clonal expansion peaked in TEMRA cells and active patients. The TCR sequencing and HLA analysis in the study involved a relatively small number of individuals, as the study acknowledged.

Of note for this clonotype: The antigen remains unidentified.

The CDR3 runs to 14 residues. The germline V gene has CDR1 GTSNPN and CDR2 SVGIG (reference sequence). The V end lost 4 bases, the J end lost 6 bases, and 16 bases lay between the germline ends. The rearrangement links TRBV30 to TRBJ2-1, with D possibly TRBD1 on 6 matching bases. This TCR derives from a human donor with Susac syndrome. Specimen: CD8+ T cells from PBMCs. The CDR3 DNA sequence: TGTGCCTGGAACGAGGGTAGAGGGGGCAATGAGCAGTTCTTC. This translates into CAWNEGRGGNEQFF.